The table lists the clone carrying this TCR beta chain with a few counts. Its matching antigen is unknown. The data stem from a study of T cells after yellow fever vaccination. The CDR3 spans 17 residues. Losses at the gene ends were 0 bases for V and 4 bases for J; bases not matched to a gene: 6. Per germline, CDR1 SGHAT and CDR2 FQNNGV. As TCR cDNA was made by 5'RACE template switching, a universal primer site and UMIs were added. Via MiXCR, TCRdb re-called the 5' RACE reads, giving one row per CDR3 protein. Of 450,000 to 650,000 distinct CDR3 sequences listed, 21% are singletons. Study outcomes and limitations: Faster peaking, at day 5 versus 15, marked a secondary response that was weaker. Booster samples showed a return of most primary-vaccination clones (around 96% CD4, approximately 88% CD8).

Sequencing was performed on PBMCs, taken roughly 20 days after the first yellow fever vaccination. The receptor was isolated from a man between 18 and 29 years old who received the YFV17D yellow fever vaccine. The rearrangement links TRBV11-2 to TRBJ2-5, with 12 bases fitting TRBD2. The CDR3 nucleotides read TGTGCCAGCAGCTTAGATCATCTAGCGGGGGGGGGAGAGACCCAGTACTTC. This sequence encodes CASSLDHLAGGGETQYF.